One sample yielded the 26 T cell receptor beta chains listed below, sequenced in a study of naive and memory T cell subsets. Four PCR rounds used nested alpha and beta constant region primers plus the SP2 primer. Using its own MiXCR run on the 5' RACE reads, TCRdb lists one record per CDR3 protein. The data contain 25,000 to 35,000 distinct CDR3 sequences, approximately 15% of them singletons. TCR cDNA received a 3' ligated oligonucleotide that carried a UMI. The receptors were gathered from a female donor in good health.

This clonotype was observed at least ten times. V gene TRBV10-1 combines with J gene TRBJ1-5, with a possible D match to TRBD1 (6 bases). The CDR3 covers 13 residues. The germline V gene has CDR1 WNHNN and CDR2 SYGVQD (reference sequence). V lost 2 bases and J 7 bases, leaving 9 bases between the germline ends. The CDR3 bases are TGCGCCAGCAGTGAGACAGGGAGACAGCCCCAGCATTTT. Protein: CASSETGRQPQHF.

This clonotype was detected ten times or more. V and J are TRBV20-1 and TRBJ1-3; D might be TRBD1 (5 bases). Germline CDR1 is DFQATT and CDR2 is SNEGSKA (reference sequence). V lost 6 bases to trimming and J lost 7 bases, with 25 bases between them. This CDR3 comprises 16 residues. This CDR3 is CSAIPTVTAAGNTIYF. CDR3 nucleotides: TGCAGTGCCATCCCCACCGTCACGGCAGCAGGGAACACCATATATTTT.

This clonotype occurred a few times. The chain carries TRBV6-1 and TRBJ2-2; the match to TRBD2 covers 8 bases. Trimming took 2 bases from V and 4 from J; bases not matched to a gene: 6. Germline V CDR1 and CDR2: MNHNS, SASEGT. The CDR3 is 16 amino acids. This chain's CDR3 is CASSELAGTITGELFF. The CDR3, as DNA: TGTGCCAGCAGTGAATTAGCGGGGACTATCACCGGGGAGCTGTTTTTT.

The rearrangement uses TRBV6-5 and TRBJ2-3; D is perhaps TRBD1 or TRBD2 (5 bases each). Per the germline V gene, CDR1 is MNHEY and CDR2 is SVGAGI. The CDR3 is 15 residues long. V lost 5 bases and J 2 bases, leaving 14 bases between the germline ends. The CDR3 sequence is CASSSELGVTDTQYF. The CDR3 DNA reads TGTGCCAGCAGTAGTGAACTAGGGGTCACAGATACGCAGTATTTT.

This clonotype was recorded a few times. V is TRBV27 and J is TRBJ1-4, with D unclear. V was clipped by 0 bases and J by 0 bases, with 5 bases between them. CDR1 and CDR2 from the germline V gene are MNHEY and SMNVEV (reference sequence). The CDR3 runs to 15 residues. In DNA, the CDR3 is TGTGCCAGCAGTTTATCTGGGACAACTAATGAAAAACTGTTTTTT. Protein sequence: CASSLSGTTNEKLFF.

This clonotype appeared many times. The CDR3 DNA is TGTGCCAGCAGTTACTACGGGACCGAGAAGTTCTTC. It encodes CASSYYGTEKFF. V is TRBV6-5 and J is TRBJ2-1; the D gene could be TRBD1 or TRBD2 (5 bases each). V was clipped by 1 base and J by 14 bases, with 12 bases between them. Germline values: CDR1 MNHEY, CDR2 SVGAGI. The CDR3 sequence is 12 residues long.

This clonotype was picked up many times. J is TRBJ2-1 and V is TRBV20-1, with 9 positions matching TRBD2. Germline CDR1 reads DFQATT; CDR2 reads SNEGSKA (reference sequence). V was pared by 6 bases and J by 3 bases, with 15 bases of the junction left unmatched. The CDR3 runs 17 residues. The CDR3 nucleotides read TGCAGTGCCCCTAGGGCTAGCGGGACACGTAACTACAATGAGCAGTTCTTC. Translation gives CSAPRASGTRNYNEQFF.

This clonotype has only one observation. CDR3 sequence reads: CASRPRADRLWTQYF. In nucleotides, the CDR3 is TGTGCCAGCAGACCTCGCGCCGACAGGCTCTGGACCCAGTACTTC. J is TRBJ2-5 and V is TRBV6-2 or TRBV6-3, with a tentative D call TRBD1 (6 bases). This CDR3 is built from 15 residues. CDR1 and CDR2 (germline): MNHEY, SVGEGT. V lost 6 bases and J 7 bases, leaving 21 bases between the germline ends.

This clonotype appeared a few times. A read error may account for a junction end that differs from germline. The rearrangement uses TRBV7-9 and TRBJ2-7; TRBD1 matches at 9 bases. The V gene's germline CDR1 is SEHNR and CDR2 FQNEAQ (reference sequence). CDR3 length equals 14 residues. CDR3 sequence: CSSSPGQGSYEQYF. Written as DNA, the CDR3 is TGTTCCAGCAGCCCGGGACAGGGCAGCTACGAGCAGTACTTC.

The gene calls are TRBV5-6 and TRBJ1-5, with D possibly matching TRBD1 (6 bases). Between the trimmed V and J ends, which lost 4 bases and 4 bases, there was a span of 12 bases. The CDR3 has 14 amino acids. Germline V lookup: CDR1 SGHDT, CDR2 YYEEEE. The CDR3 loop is CASSAGTSNQPQHF. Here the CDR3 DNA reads TGTGCCAGCAGCGCTGGGACATCGAATCAGCCCCAGCATTTT.

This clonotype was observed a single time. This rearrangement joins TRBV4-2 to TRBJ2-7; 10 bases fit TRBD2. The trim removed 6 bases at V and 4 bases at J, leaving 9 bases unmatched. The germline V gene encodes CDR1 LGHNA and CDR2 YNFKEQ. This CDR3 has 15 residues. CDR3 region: CASSPSSGGGYEQYF. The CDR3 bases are TGTGCCAGCAGTCCGTCGAGCGGGGGGGGATACGAGCAGTACTTC.

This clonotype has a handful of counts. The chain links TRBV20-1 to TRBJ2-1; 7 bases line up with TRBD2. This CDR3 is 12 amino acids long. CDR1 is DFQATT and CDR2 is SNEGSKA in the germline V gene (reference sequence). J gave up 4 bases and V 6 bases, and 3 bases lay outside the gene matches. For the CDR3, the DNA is TGCAGTGCCGTCGGGAGGTACAATGAGCAGTTCTTC. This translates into CSAVGRYNEQFF.

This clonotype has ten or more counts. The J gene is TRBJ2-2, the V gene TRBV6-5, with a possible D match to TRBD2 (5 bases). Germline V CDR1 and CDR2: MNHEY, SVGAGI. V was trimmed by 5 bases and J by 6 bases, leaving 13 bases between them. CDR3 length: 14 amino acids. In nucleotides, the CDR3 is TGTGCCAGCAGTCGTACTAGTTTTCCCGGGGAGCTGTTTTTT. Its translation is CASSRTSFPGELFF.

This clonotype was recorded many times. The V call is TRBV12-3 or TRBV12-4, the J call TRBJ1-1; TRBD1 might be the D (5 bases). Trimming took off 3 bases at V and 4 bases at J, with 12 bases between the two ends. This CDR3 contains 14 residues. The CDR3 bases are TGTGCCAGCAGTTTTCGCCGGAGGGGCACTGAAGCTTTCTTT. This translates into CASSFRRRGTEAFF.

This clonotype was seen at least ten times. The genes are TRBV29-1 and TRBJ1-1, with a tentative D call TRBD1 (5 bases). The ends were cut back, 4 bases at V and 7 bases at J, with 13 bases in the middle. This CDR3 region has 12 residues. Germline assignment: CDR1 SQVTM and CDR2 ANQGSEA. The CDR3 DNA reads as TGCAGCGTTGCCCACGGGGGGGGTGAAGCTTTCTTT. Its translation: CSVAHGGGEAFF. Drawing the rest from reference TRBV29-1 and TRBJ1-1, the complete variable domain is SAVISQKPSRDICQRGTSLTIQCQVDSQVTMMFWYRQQPGQSLTLIATANQGSEATYESGFVIDKFPISRPNLTFSTLTVSNMSPEDSSIYLCSVAHGGGEAFFGQGTRLTVV.

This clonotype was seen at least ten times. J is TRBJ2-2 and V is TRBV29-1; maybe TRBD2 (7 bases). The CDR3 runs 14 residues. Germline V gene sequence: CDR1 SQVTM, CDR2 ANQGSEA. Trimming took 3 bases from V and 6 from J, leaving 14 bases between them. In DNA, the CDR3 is TGCAGCGTTGATCATGGGGGGGCCGCCGGGGAGCTGTTTTTT. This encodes CSVDHGGAAGELFF.

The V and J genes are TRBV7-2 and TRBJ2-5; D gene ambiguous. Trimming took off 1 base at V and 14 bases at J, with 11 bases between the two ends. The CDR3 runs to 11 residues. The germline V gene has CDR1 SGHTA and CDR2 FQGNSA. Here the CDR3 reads CASSLGQTGYF. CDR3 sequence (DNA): TGTGCCAGCAGCTTAGGACAAACGGGTTACTTC. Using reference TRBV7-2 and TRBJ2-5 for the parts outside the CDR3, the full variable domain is GAGVSQSPSNKVTEKGKDVELRCDPISGHTALYWYRQSLGQGLEFLIYFQGNSAPDKSGLPSDRFSAERTGGSVSTLTIQRTQQEDSAVYLCASSLGQTGYFGPGTRLLVL.

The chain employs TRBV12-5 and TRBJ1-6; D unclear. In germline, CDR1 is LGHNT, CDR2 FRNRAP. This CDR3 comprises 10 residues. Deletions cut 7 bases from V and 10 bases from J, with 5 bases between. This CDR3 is CASVGSPLHF. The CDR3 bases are TGTGCTAGTGTGGGCTCACCCCTCCACTTT. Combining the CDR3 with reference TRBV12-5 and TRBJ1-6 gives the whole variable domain DARVTQTPRHKVTEMGQEVTMRCQPILGHNTVFWYRQTMMQGLELLAYFRNRAPLDDSGMPKDRFSAEMPDATLATLKIQPSEPRDSAVYFCASVGSPLHFGNGTRLTVT.

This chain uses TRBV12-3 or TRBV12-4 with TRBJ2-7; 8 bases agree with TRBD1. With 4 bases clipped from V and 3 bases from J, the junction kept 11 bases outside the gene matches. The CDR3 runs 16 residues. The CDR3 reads CASSSRGQGRGYEQYF. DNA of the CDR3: TGTGCCAGCAGTTCTAGAGGACAGGGTCGGGGCTACGAGCAGTACTTC.

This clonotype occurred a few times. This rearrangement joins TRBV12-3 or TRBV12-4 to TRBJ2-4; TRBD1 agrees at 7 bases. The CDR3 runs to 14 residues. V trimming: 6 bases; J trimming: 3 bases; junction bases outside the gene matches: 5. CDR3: CASSHWTGKNIQYF. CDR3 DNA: TGTGCCAGCAGCCATTGGACAGGCAAAAACATTCAGTACTTC.

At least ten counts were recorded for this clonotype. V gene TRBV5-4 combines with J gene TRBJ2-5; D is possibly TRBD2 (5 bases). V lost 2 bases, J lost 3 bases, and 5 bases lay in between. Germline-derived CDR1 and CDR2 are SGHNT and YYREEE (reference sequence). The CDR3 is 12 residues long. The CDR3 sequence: CASSFGEETQYF. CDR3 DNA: TGTGCCAGCAGCTTCGGGGAAGAGACCCAGTACTTC.

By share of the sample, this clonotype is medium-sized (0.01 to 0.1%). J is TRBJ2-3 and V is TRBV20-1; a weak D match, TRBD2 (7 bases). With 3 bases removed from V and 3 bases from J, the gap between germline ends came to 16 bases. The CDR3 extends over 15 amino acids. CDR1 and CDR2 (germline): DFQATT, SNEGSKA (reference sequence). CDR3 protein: CSASGRGGTTDTQYF. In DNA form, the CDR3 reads TGCAGTGCTAGCGGAAGGGGGGGGACGACAGATACGCAGTATTTT.

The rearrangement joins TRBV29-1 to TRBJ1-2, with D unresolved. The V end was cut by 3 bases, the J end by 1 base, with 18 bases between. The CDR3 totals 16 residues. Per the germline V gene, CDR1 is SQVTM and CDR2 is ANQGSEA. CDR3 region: CSVEDGFAGSNYGYTF. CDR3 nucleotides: TGCAGCGTTGAGGATGGGTTCGCAGGAAGTAACTATGGCTACACCTTC.

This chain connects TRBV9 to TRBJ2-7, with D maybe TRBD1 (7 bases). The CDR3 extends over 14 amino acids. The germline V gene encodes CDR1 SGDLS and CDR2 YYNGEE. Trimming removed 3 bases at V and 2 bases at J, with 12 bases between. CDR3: CASSAEGTAYEQYF. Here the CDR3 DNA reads TGTGCCAGCAGCGCGGAGGGGACAGCCTACGAGCAGTACTTC.

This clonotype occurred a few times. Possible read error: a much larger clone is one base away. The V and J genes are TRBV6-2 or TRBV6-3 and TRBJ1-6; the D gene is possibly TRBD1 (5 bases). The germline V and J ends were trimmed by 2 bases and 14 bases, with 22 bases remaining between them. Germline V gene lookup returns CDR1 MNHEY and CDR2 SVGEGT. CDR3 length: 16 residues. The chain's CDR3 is CASSYAGRQRSLALHF. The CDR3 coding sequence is TGTGCCAGCAGTTACGCAGGGCGGCAACGTTCGTTAGCCCTCCACTTT.

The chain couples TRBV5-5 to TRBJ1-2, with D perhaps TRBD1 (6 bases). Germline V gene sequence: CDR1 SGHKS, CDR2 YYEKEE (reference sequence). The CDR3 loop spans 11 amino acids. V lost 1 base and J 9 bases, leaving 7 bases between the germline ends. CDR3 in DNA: TGTGCCAGCAGCTTGACAGGGAGCTACACCTTC. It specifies CASSLTGSYTF. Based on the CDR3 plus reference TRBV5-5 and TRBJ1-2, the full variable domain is DAGVTQSPTHLIKTRGQQVTLRCSPISGHKSVSWYQQVLGQGPQFIFQYYEKEERGRGNFPDRFSARQFPNYSSELNVNALLLGDSALYLCASSLTGSYTFGSGTRLTVV.